This T cell receptor beta chain was profiled in a study of blood T cell repertoires in COVID-19. The data were produced by immunoSEQ multiplex PCR, yet TCRdb's version contains in-frame clones alone and is incomplete. The sample carries around 480,000 clones, roughly 87% recorded once. Germline values: CDR1 KGHDR, CDR2 SFDVKD. The CDR3 extends over 18 amino acids. V trimming: 10 bases; J trimming: 0 bases; junction bases outside the gene matches: 12. The chain is built from TRBV24-1 and TRBJ2-2; 11 bases map to TRBD1. The sequenced material came from PBMCs or T cells enriched from blood (not recorded which). The sequence came from a woman aged 18-29 years who had recovered from COVID-19. The DNA of the CDR3 is TGTGCCACGACAAGGACCCCGGGACAGGGGGCGAACACCGGGGAGCTGTTTTTT. Its translation: CATTRTPGQGANTGELFF.